The 22 T cell receptor beta chains below all came from one sample that was sequenced in a study of OX40 agonist ivuxolimab in advanced cancers. The protocol was immunoSEQ multiplex PCR, while the TCRdb copy is restricted to in-frame clones and leaves out a portion. The sample holds tens of thousands of clones; over 80% are singletons and the top ten take more than 6.5%. The material sequenced was CD4+ or CD8+ T cells sorted from blood, taken in a trial of the OX40 agonist ivuxolimab. These receptors came from an adult with an advanced solid tumor such as melanoma, head and neck, liver or kidney cancer.

This chain connects TRBV5-6 to TRBJ2-7, with a possible D match to TRBD1 (5 bases). Trimming removed 0 bases from V and 0 bases from J, with 10 bases in between. The CDR3 extends over 15 amino acids. Germline V lookup: CDR1 SGHDT, CDR2 YYEEEE. CDR3 nucleotides: TGTGCCAGCAGCTTGGGCGACAGCCCCTCCTACGAGCAGTACTTC. Encoded protein: CASSLGDSPSYEQYF.

V gene TRBV10-3 combines with J gene TRBJ1-2; tentatively, D is TRBD1 (5 bases). Per the germline V gene, CDR1 is ENHRY and CDR2 is SYGVKD. The length of the CDR3 is 14 residues. The germline V and J ends were trimmed by 0 bases and 4 bases, with 9 bases remaining between them. CDR3 DNA sequence: TGTGCCATCAGTGAGTCGGGGGTTGGCTATGGCTACACCTTC. Amino acid sequence: CAISESGVGYGYTF.

By share, this clone counts as medium-sized. The chain couples TRBV13 to TRBJ1-1, with 8 positions matching TRBD1. The J segment lost 3 bases and the V segment lost 6 bases, leaving 6 bases of the junction unmatched. Germline CDR1 PRHDT, CDR2 FYEKMQ (reference sequence). The CDR3 is 14 amino acids. CDR3: CASSIRGLDTEAFF. CDR3 nucleotides: TGTGCCAGCAGTATCAGGGGGCTGGACACTGAAGCTTTCTTT.

The rearrangement joins TRBV9 to TRBJ1-1; tentatively, D is TRBD1 (5 bases). CDR3 length: 13 residues. V lost 3 bases and J lost 4, with 10 bases in between. Germline-derived CDR1 and CDR2 are SGDLS and YYNGEE. The DNA for the CDR3 is TGTGCCAGCAGCGCGGGGGGATTCACTGAAGCTTTCTTT. Translation: CASSAGGFTEAFF.

This rearrangement joins TRBV7-2 to TRBJ1-5; D uncertain. V lost 1 base and J lost 3, with 7 bases in between. Germline assignment: CDR1 SGHTA and CDR2 FQGNSA. The CDR3 spans 14 residues. This chain's CDR3 is CASSLGLNNQPQHF. The CDR3 DNA reads TGTGCCAGCAGCTTAGGGCTCAACAATCAGCCCCAGCATTTT. Looking up the rest from reference TRBV7-2 and TRBJ1-5 gives the full variable domain: GAGVSQSPSNKVTEKGKDVELRCDPISGHTALYWYRQSLGQGLEFLIYFQGNSAPDKSGLPSDRFSAERTGGSVSTLTIQRTQQEDSAVYLCASSLGLNNQPQHFGDGTRLSIL.

This clone ranks as medium-sized (0.01 to 0.1%). This sequence joins TRBV10-2 and TRBJ1-1; the match to TRBD1 covers 8 bases. The CDR3 length is 14 residues. Germline assignment: CDR1 WSHSY and CDR2 SAAADI. V was pared by 4 bases and J by 1 base, with 2 bases of the junction left unmatched. CDR3 residues: CASSAGQGNTEAFF. The DNA of the CDR3 is TGCGCCAGCAGTGCTGGACAGGGGAACACTGAAGCTTTCTTT.

The J gene is TRBJ2-1, the V gene TRBV4-1; 8 bases are a match to TRBD1. CDR3 length: 15 amino acids. CDR1 and CDR2 from the germline V gene are MGHRA and YSYEKL. V dropped 3 bases and J dropped 5; count of bases not matched to a gene: 6. The CDR3 region is CASSHRRTGNNEQFF. The CDR3 DNA follows: TGCGCCAGCAGCCATAGAAGGACAGGGAACAATGAGCAGTTCTTC.

As for this clone: The sample holds other DNA sequences that translate to the same CDR3. The chain links TRBV27 to TRBJ2-7, with D possibly called TRBD1 or TRBD2 (7 bases each). V lost 5 bases, J lost 7 bases, and 12 bases lay in between. This CDR3 is built from 12 residues. The germline V gene has CDR1 MNHEY and CDR2 SMNVEV (reference sequence). The CDR3 coding sequence is TGTGCCAGCAGTCCGCAGGGGGGGGAGCAGTACTTC. Its translation is CASSPQGGEQYF.

The V and J genes are TRBV6-5 and TRBJ1-6; possibly TRBD1 for D (5 bases). This CDR3 comprises 14 residues. Germline CDR1 is MNHEY and CDR2 is SVGAGI. Trimming stripped 2 bases from V and 11 bases from J, with 13 bases between. This CDR3 reads CASSYGQGITPLHF. For the CDR3, the DNA is TGTGCCAGCAGTTACGGGCAGGGTATTACACCCCTCCACTTT.

J is TRBJ2-3 and V is TRBV27, with 7 bases that match TRBD2. J gave up 4 bases and V 8 bases, and 18 bases lay outside the gene matches. This CDR3 spans 17 amino acids. In germline, CDR1 is MNHEY, CDR2 SMNVEV (reference sequence). The CDR3 spells CASRRPGTTRSSDTQYF. The CDR3, as DNA: TGTGCCAGCCGCCGCCCCGGGACTACTAGGTCCTCAGATACGCAGTATTTT.

The chain couples TRBV29-1 to TRBJ2-3; 10 nucleotides line up with TRBD2. The V gene end was trimmed by 4 bases and the J gene end by 3 bases; junction bases not matched to a gene: 4. There are 14 residues in the CDR3. Germline V CDR1 and CDR2: SQVTM, ANQGSEA. The CDR3 nucleotides are TGCAGCGTTGGCCGAGCGGGGGGGACAGATACGCAGTATTTT. This translates into CSVGRAGGTDTQYF.

This chain uses TRBV10-3 with TRBJ1-2; D is uncertain. The CDR3 is 14 amino acids. The germline V gene encodes CDR1 ENHRY and CDR2 SYGVKD. Deletions cut 10 bases from V and 6 bases from J, with 21 bases between. This chain's CDR3 is CASVEEDGADGYTF. CDR3 coding DNA: TGTGCCAGCGTGGAGGAAGATGGTGCTGATGGCTACACCTTC.

The chain uses TRBV27 and TRBJ1-2; D ambiguous. The germline V and J ends were trimmed by 4 bases and 4 bases, with 13 bases remaining between them. Germline CDR1 is MNHEY and CDR2 is SMNVEV (reference sequence). The CDR3 runs 14 residues. CDR3 bases: TGTGCCAGCAGTTACGGAGGTTTAGGCTATGGCTACACCTTC. Protein: CASSYGGLGYGYTF.

V and J are TRBV15 and TRBJ1-6; no clear D. This CDR3 spans 15 amino acids. In germline, CDR1 is LNHNV, CDR2 YYDKDF (reference sequence). Trimming removed 6 bases from V and 4 bases from J, with 13 bases in between. The CDR3 bases are TGTGCCACCAGAGAGAGGTCCGAATATAATTCACCCCTCCACTTT. Protein product: CATRERSEYNSPLHF.

V usage is TRBV29-1 and J usage is TRBJ2-7; D ambiguous. This CDR3 is 13 amino acids long. The germline V gene has CDR1 SQVTM and CDR2 ANQGSEA. V gave up 6 bases and J gave up 1 base, with 13 bases separating them. This CDR3 reads CSVFYLDSYEQYF. The CDR3 bases are TGCAGCGTATTCTACCTCGATTCCTACGAGCAGTACTTC.

By sample share, this clone is medium-sized. The rearrangement links TRBV9 to TRBJ2-2; TRBD1 aligns across 9 bases. V was pared by 5 bases and J by 3 bases, with 14 bases of the junction left unmatched. CDR3 length: 18 amino acids. Looked up from germline, CDR1 is SGDLS and CDR2 is YYNGEE. CDR3 protein: CASSAQGAQKVDTGELFF. The CDR3 coding sequence is TGTGCCAGCAGTGCACAGGGGGCGCAAAAGGTGGACACCGGGGAGCTGTTTTTT.

V is TRBV7-9 and J is TRBJ1-4; no clear D. CDR1 and CDR2 (germline): SEHNR, FQNEAQ (reference sequence). The CDR3 totals 15 residues. The ends were cut back, 0 bases at V and 5 bases at J, with 10 bases in the middle. The CDR3 DNA is TGTGCCAGCAGCTTAGCCGGTGGGTTGAATGAAAAACTGTTTTTT. Translated, it gives CASSLAGGLNEKLFF.

This clone was seen a few times. This chain links TRBV4-2 with TRBJ1-2, with D maybe TRBD1 (5 bases). This CDR3 is built from 13 residues. V was cut by 0 bases and J by 4 bases, with 6 bases left in between. Germline loops: CDR1 LGHNA, CDR2 YNFKEQ. CDR3 region: CASSQERGYGYTF. In nucleotides, the CDR3 is TGTGCCAGCAGCCAAGAGAGGGGCTATGGCTACACCTTC.

The J gene is TRBJ1-2, the V gene TRBV4-3; 7 nucleotides agree with TRBD1. The CDR3 extends over 15 amino acids. Trimming at V came to 0 bases and at J to 4 bases, leaving 5 bases not matched to a gene. Germline CDR1 LGHNA, CDR2 YSLEER. This CDR3 reads CASSQEADRLYGYTF. CDR3 nucleotide sequence: TGCGCCAGCAGCCAAGAGGCGGACAGGCTCTATGGCTACACCTTC.

CDR3 bases: TGTGCCAGCAGTTACGGCGGGGGACCCTACGAGCAGTACTTC. Translated: CASSYGGGPYEQYF. The rearrangement joins TRBV6-5 to TRBJ2-7, with 7 bases matching TRBD2. After removal of 2 bases from V and 2 bases from J, the junction contained 3 bases not matched to a gene. Germline V gives CDR1 MNHEY, CDR2 SVGAGI. CDR3 size: 14 residues.

The chain carries TRBV27 and TRBJ1-5; TRBD1 is a possible D gene (6 bases). The CDR3 is made up of 15 amino acids. Trimming stripped 2 bases from V and 5 bases from J, with 13 bases between. In germline, CDR1 is MNHEY, CDR2 SMNVEV (reference sequence). CDR3 in DNA: TGTGCCAGCAGTTTACGGGGGCCTGAGGATCAGCCCCAGCATTTT. Encoded protein: CASSLRGPEDQPQHF.

The chain has TRBV27 and TRBJ2-1; tentatively, D is TRBD1 (5 bases). This CDR3 comprises 15 residues. V shed 3 bases and J shed 2 bases, with 11 bases lying between them. Germline V gene lookup returns CDR1 MNHEY and CDR2 SMNVEV (reference sequence). CDR3 region: CASSLGPLAYNEQFF. The CDR3 nucleotides read TGTGCCAGCAGTTTGGGGCCGTTGGCCTACAATGAGCAGTTCTTC.